These 11 T cell receptor beta chains share one sample of origin, sequenced in a study of blood T cell repertoires in COVID-19. Assay: immunoSEQ multiplex PCR; the TCRdb copy retains only in-frame clones and omits some. The sample has fewer than 75,000 clones, 86% seen once. Sample: peripheral blood. These receptors came from a man aged 50-59 years with active COVID-19.

The V gene is TRBV28, the J gene TRBJ2-1, with D possibly being TRBD2 (6 bases). The V end was cut by 7 bases, the J end by 2 bases, with 12 bases between. The germline V gene encodes CDR1 MDHEN and CDR2 SYDVKM. The CDR3 runs 14 residues. CDR3 residues: CASKSERAYNEQFF. In DNA form, the CDR3 reads TGTGCCAGCAAATCCGAGCGGGCCTACAATGAGCAGTTCTTC. Combining the CDR3 with reference TRBV28 and TRBJ2-1 gives the whole variable domain DVKVTQSSRYLVKRTGEKVFLECVQDMDHENMFWYRQDPGLGLRLIYFSYDVKMKEKGDIPEGYSVSREKKERFSLILESASTNQTSMYLCASKSERAYNEQFFGPGTRLTVL.

The chain carries TRBV6-5 and TRBJ2-5, with 9 bases aligning to TRBD2. CDR3 length: 16 residues. The J segment lost 5 bases and the V segment lost 0 bases, leaving 7 bases of the junction unmatched. In germline, CDR1 is MNHEY, CDR2 SVGAGI. CDR3 coding DNA: TGTGCCAGCAGTTACTCTTCCCTGCGGGGGGGGGAGACCCAGTACTTC. This gives the protein CASSYSSLRGGETQYF.

This clone was seen more than once but under ten times. The V call is TRBV2, the J call TRBJ1-2; a weak D match, TRBD1 (5 bases). Germline lookup yields CDR1 SNHLY and CDR2 FYNNEI. The CDR3 has 12 residues. The germline V and J ends were trimmed by 8 bases and 5 bases, with 12 bases remaining between them. The CDR3 spells CASSPTEYGYTF. The CDR3 DNA sequence: TGTGCCAGCTCCCCGACAGAGTATGGCTACACCTTC. Filled out from reference TRBV2 and TRBJ1-2, the complete variable domain reads EPEVTQTPSHQVTQMGQEVILRCVPISNHLYFYWYRQILGQKVEFLVSFYNNEISEKSEIFDDQFSVERPDGSNFTLKIRSTKLEDSAMYFCASSPTEYGYTFGSGTRLTVV.

This clone was found once. The V and J genes are TRBV3-1 (or the pseudogene TRBV3-2) and TRBJ2-3, with D unclear. CDR1 and CDR2 (germline): LGHDT, YNNKEL (reference sequence). V was cut by 4 bases and J by 2 bases, with 16 bases left in between. The CDR3 sequence is 16 residues long. CDR3 bases: TGTGCCAGCAGCCGGAGACTGGCCTTGAACACAGATACGCAGTATTTT. This translates into CASSRRLALNTDTQYF.

The rearrangement joins TRBV27 to TRBJ1-6, with a tentative D call TRBD1 (6 bases). Between the trimmed V and J ends, which lost 8 bases and 8 bases, there was a span of 16 bases. CDR1 is MNHEY, CDR2 SMNVEV, per germline (reference sequence). The CDR3 runs to 14 residues. This CDR3 is CASGRGRIYSPLHF. CDR3 DNA sequence: TGTGCCAGCGGGCGGGGGCGCATTTATTCACCCCTCCACTTT.

The V gene is TRBV7-6, the J gene TRBJ2-3; D gene uncertain. Germline V gene lookup returns CDR1 SGHVS and CDR2 FNYEAQ. The V and J ends lost 1 base and 0 bases respectively, with 17 bases between them. CDR3 length equals 18 residues. CDR3 bases: TGTGCCAGCAGCTTAGATGCGGCGGCTGATGCTAGCACAGATACGCAGTATTTT. Translation gives CASSLDAAADASTDTQYF.

This clone was recorded only once. The chain joins TRBV21-1 to TRBJ1-1; the table's D call of TRBD1 was not tested on the DNA. TRBV21-1 is marked as a pseudogene. The CDR3 covers 19 residues. CDR3 sequence reads: CASSTAAPGQGAAGTEAFF. The CDR3 nucleotides read TGTGCCAGCAGCACAGCAGCACCGGGACAGGGGGCGGCGGGAACTGAAGCTTTCTTT.

The V call is TRBV6-5, the J call TRBJ2-7, with D tentatively TRBD1 (6 bases). Germline CDR1 is MNHEY and CDR2 is SVGAGI. This CDR3 comprises 14 residues. Trimming took 5 bases from V and 5 from J, leaving 16 bases between them. The CDR3 is CASSLGQFKHEQYF. DNA of the CDR3: TGTGCCAGCAGTCTCGGACAGTTCAAACACGAGCAGTACTTC.

This clone has only a few counts. CDR3: CASSQDLSRSLREQYF. Here the CDR3 DNA reads TGTGCCAGCAGCCAAGATCTCTCCCGGAGTTTGCGGGAGCAGTACTTC. J is TRBJ2-7 and V is TRBV4-2; D is undetermined. Germline loops: CDR1 LGHNA, CDR2 YNFKEQ. The V gene lost 0 bases and the J gene lost 7 bases, with 19 bases spanning the gap. CDR3 length: 16 residues.

This clone was observed a handful of times. This chain joins TRBV19 and TRBJ1-6; D is perhaps TRBD1 (5 bases). The V end was cut by 7 bases, the J end by 8 bases, with 15 bases between. This CDR3 region has 14 residues. The V gene's germline CDR1 is LNHDA and CDR2 SQIVND (reference sequence). CDR3 sequence reads: CASNWGGKDSPLHF. As DNA, the CDR3 is TGTGCCAGTAACTGGGGGGGGAAGGATTCACCCCTCCACTTT. Supplemented by reference TRBV19 and TRBJ1-6, the full variable domain reads DGGITQSPKYLFRKEGQNVTLSCEQNLNHDAMYWYRQDPGQGLRLIYYSQIVNDFQKGDIAEGYSVSREKKESFPLTVTSAQKNPTAFYLCASNWGGKDSPLHFGNGTRLTVT.

The V and J genes are TRBV23-1 and TRBJ2-2, with D unclear. Being an ORF, TRBV23-1 has a function that is uncertain. The ends were cut back, 7 bases at V and 6 bases at J, with 15 bases in the middle. The CDR3 spans 14 residues. The CDR3 region is CASTQALRSGELFF. CDR3 sequence (DNA): TGCGCCAGCACTCAGGCCCTCAGATCCGGGGAGCTGTTTTTT.